These 21 T cell receptor beta chains were sequenced from one sample in a study of siplizumab effects on memory and regulatory T cells. Profiled with immunoSEQ multiplex PCR; TCRdb holds only in-frame clones, not every one. The sample shows tens of thousands of clones, 70% to 85% of them seen only once. The sequencing sample was made of memory CD4+ T cells sorted from blood. These receptors all come from a human donor in good health.

The genes are TRBV30 and TRBJ1-4, with 11 nucleotides matching TRBD1. Germline CDR1 GTSNPN, CDR2 SVGIG (reference sequence). CDR3 length equals 13 residues. Trimming took 5 bases from V and 6 from J; bases not matched to a gene: 2. The CDR3 sequence: CAWGQGADEKLFF. In DNA form, the CDR3 reads TGTGCCTGGGGACAGGGGGCAGATGAAAAACTGTTTTTT.

J is TRBJ1-2 and V is TRBV5-1; TRBD1 might be the D (6 bases). CDR1 SGHRS and CDR2 YFSETQ come from the germline V gene. Between the trimmed V and J ends, which lost 0 bases and 4 bases, there was a span of 13 bases. CDR3 length: 15 residues. The CDR3 here is CASSLERQEPYGYTF. The CDR3, as DNA: TGCGCCAGCAGCTTGGAAAGACAGGAACCCTATGGCTACACCTTC. Full variable domain (missing parts from reference TRBV5-1 and TRBJ1-2): KAGVTQTPRYLIKTRGQQVTLSCSPISGHRSVSWYQQTPGQGLQFLFEYFSETQRNKGNFPGRFSGRQFSNSRSEMNVSTLELGDSALYLCASSLERQEPYGYTFGSGTRLTVV.

Only a few counts were recorded for this clone. The V and J genes are TRBV7-6 and TRBJ2-5; tentative D call: TRBD1 (6 bases). The CDR3 extends over 14 amino acids. Germline V gene sequence: CDR1 SGHVS, CDR2 FNYEAQ. The V end lost 5 bases, the J end lost 6 bases, and 16 bases lay between the germline ends. In DNA, the CDR3 is TGTGCCAGCAGCCCAGGGGCAGGGGAACAGACCCAGTACTTC. It is translated as CASSPGAGEQTQYF.

V is TRBV5-1 and J is TRBJ2-3, with D hard to call. Trimming stripped 3 bases from V and 0 bases from J, with 11 bases between. The length of the CDR3 is 15 residues. CDR1 and CDR2 from the germline V gene are SGHRS and YFSETQ. CDR3 residues: CASSSAMGSTDTQYF. The CDR3 DNA is TGCGCCAGCAGCTCCGCCATGGGGAGCACAGATACGCAGTATTTT.

The chain uses TRBV6-5 and TRBJ1-1; D remains ambiguous. The CDR3 runs to 13 residues. Trimming pared 6 bases from V and 0 bases from J, leaving 8 bases between. Germline values: CDR1 MNHEY, CDR2 SVGAGI. CDR3 coding DNA: TGTGCCAGCAGGTCACGGATGAACACTGAAGCTTTCTTT. This gives the protein CASRSRMNTEAFF.

This clone was detected only once. The V and J genes are TRBV9 and TRBJ1-4; D remains unclear. CDR1 and CDR2 from the germline V gene are SGDLS and YYNGEE. The CDR3 is made up of 15 amino acids. Trimming left V 3 bases short and J 2 bases short, with 11 bases between. The CDR3 DNA is TGTGCCAGCAGCGCACAGAGACGGACTAATGAAAAACTGTTTTTT. Its protein product is CASSAQRRTNEKLFF.

V and J are TRBV5-6 and TRBJ2-7; 9 bases fit TRBD1. This CDR3 is 15 amino acids long. Germline V lookup: CDR1 SGHDT, CDR2 YYEEEE. The J segment lost 5 bases and the V segment lost 4 bases, leaving 10 bases of the junction unmatched. CDR3 DNA: TGTGCCAGCAGCCCCCGGGACAGGGCCAAGAACGAGCAGTACTTC. Translation gives CASSPRDRAKNEQYF.

J is TRBJ2-5 and V is TRBV7-2; TRBD1 matches 7 bases. V was pared by 1 base and J by 1 base, with 12 bases of the junction left unmatched. The length of the CDR3 is 18 residues. The germline gives CDR1 SGHTA, CDR2 FQGNSA. This CDR3 is CASSLEGGAIAFQETQYF. CDR3 bases: TGTGCCAGCAGCTTAGAAGGGGGCGCAATTGCTTTCCAAGAGACCCAGTACTTC.

The J gene is TRBJ1-5, the V gene TRBV19, with D hard to call. The ends were cut back, 0 bases at V and 9 bases at J, with 9 bases in the middle. This CDR3 contains 13 residues. Looked up from germline, CDR1 is LNHDA and CDR2 is SQIVND (reference sequence). CDR3 sequence reads: CASSIDPARPQHF. The DNA for the CDR3 is TGTGCCAGTAGTATAGATCCCGCGAGGCCCCAGCATTTT.

This chain uses TRBV10-1 with TRBJ2-5; the match to TRBD2 covers 12 bases. The trim removed 11 bases at V and 0 bases at J, leaving 19 bases unmatched. The CDR3 loop spans 19 amino acids. In germline, CDR1 is WNHNN, CDR2 SYGVQD (reference sequence). The CDR3 coding sequence is TGCGCCTACCATATCGGGCTAGCGGGGGGGCCTAGCTACCAAGAGACCCAGTACTTC. It specifies CAYHIGLAGGPSYQETQYF.

The chain uses TRBV19 and TRBJ2-3; a weak D match, TRBD2 (5 bases). CDR1 and CDR2 from the germline V gene are LNHDA and SQIVND (reference sequence). V was trimmed by 11 bases and J by 0 bases, leaving 12 bases between them. The CDR3 runs to 13 residues. The chain's CDR3 is CAGGGPSTDTQYF. In DNA, the CDR3 is TGTGCCGGAGGAGGACCTAGCACAGATACGCAGTATTTT. Combining the CDR3 with reference TRBV19 and TRBJ2-3 gives the whole variable domain DGGITQSPKYLFRKEGQNVTLSCEQNLNHDAMYWYRQDPGQGLRLIYYSQIVNDFQKGDIAEGYSVSREKKESFPLTVTSAQKNPTAFYLCAGGGPSTDTQYFGPGTRLTVL.

Only a few counts were recorded for this clone. V gene TRBV30 combines with J gene TRBJ1-6; D remains unclear. Trimming pared 1 base from V and 2 bases from J, leaving 9 bases between. The CDR3 is made up of 15 amino acids. The germline gives CDR1 GTSNPN, CDR2 SVGIG (reference sequence). CDR3 region: CAWSASGAYNSPLHF. The CDR3 DNA is TGTGCCTGGAGTGCCTCCGGGGCCTATAATTCACCCCTCCACTTT.

The chain employs TRBV21-1 and TRBJ1-3; the table gives TRBD1 as D, unverified against the DNA. TRBV21-1 is flagged as a pseudogene. CDR3 length equals 18 residues. The CDR3 sequence is CASSLPGAGTESGNTIYF. The CDR3 DNA reads TGTGCCAGCAGCCTCCCAGGGGCAGGTACGGAGTCTGGAAACACCATATATTTT.

The genes are TRBV10-3 and TRBJ2-3, with D tentatively TRBD1 (7 bases). The CDR3 spans 19 residues. Trimming cost V 3 bases and J 5 bases, with 27 bases left between them. Germline loops: CDR1 ENHRY, CDR2 SYGVKD. The CDR3 coding sequence is TGTGCCATCAGTGAAAAATATAGGTTGGCAGGGGGGATAGAAGATACGCAGTATTTT. It encodes CAISEKYRLAGGIEDTQYF.

The chain couples TRBV5-8 to TRBJ1-1; D unclear. V lost 1 base to trimming and J lost 2 bases, with 12 bases between them. CDR1 and CDR2 from the germline V gene are SGHTS and YDEGEE. This CDR3 is built from 15 residues. The chain's CDR3 is CASSLLSGPNTEAFF. The CDR3 nucleotides read TGTGCCAGCAGCTTGCTTTCCGGACCCAACACTGAAGCTTTCTTT.

This sequence joins TRBV10-3 and TRBJ2-2; D tentatively reads TRBD1 or TRBD2 (6 bases each). V gave up 6 bases and J gave up 8 bases, with 13 bases separating them. The germline CDR1 and CDR2 sequences are ENHRY and SYGVKD. The CDR3 runs 13 residues. CDR3 residues: CAISPGADGELFF. The CDR3 nucleotides are TGTGCCATCAGCCCGGGGGCGGATGGGGAGCTGTTTTTT.

V is TRBV11-2 and J is TRBJ2-2; maybe TRBD1 (6 bases). Germline assignment: CDR1 SGHAT and CDR2 FQNNGV. V was shortened by 5 bases and J by 5 bases, with 12 bases between the two germline ends. The CDR3 runs to 14 residues. The CDR3 sequence is CASSQQGPTGELFF. As DNA, the CDR3 is TGTGCCAGCAGCCAACAGGGCCCGACCGGGGAGCTGTTTTTT.

As to this clone: This sample also contains other DNA sequences that code for the same CDR3. This chain joins TRBV19 and TRBJ1-2; D is perhaps TRBD1 (6 bases). V lost 7 bases and J lost 5, with 8 bases in between. The CDR3 sequence is 11 residues long. Germline CDR1 and CDR2: LNHDA and SQIVND (reference sequence). The CDR3 is CASNRDYGYTF. In DNA form, the CDR3 reads TGTGCCAGTAACAGGGATTATGGCTACACCTTC.

This clone was detected once. The chain employs TRBV7-2 and TRBJ2-3, with 11 nucleotides matching TRBD2. The trim removed 1 base at V and 2 bases at J, leaving 5 bases unmatched. Germline V CDR1 and CDR2: SGHTA, FQGNSA. The CDR3 length is 17 residues. This CDR3 reads CASSLVSSGGPTDTQYF. The CDR3 DNA reads as TGTGCCAGCAGCTTAGTCTCTAGCGGGGGGCCCACAGATACGCAGTATTTT.

The chain carries TRBV7-9 and TRBJ1-6, with TRBD1 as a possible D gene (6 bases). Trimming shortened V by 5 bases and J by 17 bases, and 16 bases separated the two germline ends. Germline V gene lookup returns CDR1 SEHNR and CDR2 FQNEAQ (reference sequence). CDR3 length: 12 amino acids. DNA of the CDR3: TGTGCCAGCAGCCTGACGACAGGCCCCATCCACTTT. Its translation: CASSLTTGPIHF.

For the CDR3, the DNA is TGTGCCAGTACTCAGAACACAGCGAACACTGAAGCTTTCTTT. As protein: CASTQNTANTEAFF. This sequence joins TRBV19 and TRBJ1-1; D call uncertain. The germline CDR1 and CDR2 sequences are LNHDA and SQIVND (reference sequence). The CDR3 is 14 amino acids. V was pared by 7 bases and J by 1 base, with 13 bases between.